The 18 T cell receptor beta chains below come from one sample, sequenced in a study of cytomegalovirus exposure and HLA in healthy donors. The PCR had 60 Vbeta and 13 Jbeta primers. Measured with immunoSEQ multiplex PCR; TCRdb has only the in-frame clones, and not every one. The sample carries some 80,000 clones, around 78% recorded once. The sequencing sample was made of PBMCs. The receptors come from a man aged 18-30 years in good health and CMV-seropositive.

This clone was picked up a small number of times. The chain uses TRBV7-8 and TRBJ2-1, with TRBD1 matching 10 bases. The germline gives CDR1 SGHVS, CDR2 FQNEAQ. The length of the CDR3 is 19 residues. With 4 bases clipped from V and 0 bases from J, the junction kept 12 bases outside the gene matches. In nucleotides, the CDR3 is TGTGCCAGCAGCTCCGGGACAGGGGTCGAGCTCAGCTCCTACAATGAGCAGTTCTTC. Translation: CASSSGTGVELSSYNEQFF.

This chain links TRBV27 with TRBJ2-7; TRBD2 agrees at 9 bases. The V and J ends lost 6 bases and 1 base, in that order; junction bases with no gene match: 4. Per the germline V gene, CDR1 is MNHEY and CDR2 is SMNVEV (reference sequence). The CDR3 has 14 amino acids. The CDR3 is CASRTSGYSYEQYF. In nucleotides, the CDR3 is TGTGCCAGCAGAACTAGCGGGTATTCCTACGAGCAGTACTTC.

This clone was seen a few times. The V call is TRBV4-1, the J call TRBJ2-3; the D gene is possibly TRBD2 (5 bases). Per germline, CDR1 MGHRA and CDR2 YSYEKL. Trimming shortened V by 2 bases and J by 3 bases, and 15 bases separated the two germline ends. This CDR3 contains 16 residues. The CDR3 reads CASSQSRDWSTDTQYF. CDR3 in DNA: TGCGCCAGCAGCCAATCTCGGGATTGGTCGACAGATACGCAGTATTTT.

The chain carries TRBV7-8 and TRBJ1-4; D ambiguous. Deletions cut 3 bases from V and 4 bases from J, with 12 bases between. CDR1 SGHVS and CDR2 FQNEAQ come from the germline V gene. This CDR3 is 15 amino acids long. The chain's CDR3 is CASSLAPRGNEKLFF. CDR3 in DNA: TGTGCCAGCAGCTTGGCCCCCCGGGGTAATGAAAAACTGTTTTTT.

The CDR3 region has the DNA TGTGCCAGCAGCCCAGACAGGGGGCGCTTCTACGAGCAGTACTTC. As protein: CASSPDRGRFYEQYF. The chain links TRBV9 to TRBJ2-7, with 10 bases lining up with TRBD1. Germline loops: CDR1 SGDLS, CDR2 YYNGEE. J was trimmed by 3 bases and V by 4 bases; bases with no gene match: 7. The CDR3 is 15 amino acids. The whole variable domain, remainder taken from reference TRBV9 and TRBJ2-7, is DSGVTQTPKHLITATGQRVTLRCSPRSGDLSVYWYQQSLDQGLQFLIQYYNGEERAKGNILERFSAQQFPDLHSELNLSSLELGDSALYFCASSPDRGRFYEQYFGPGTRLTVT.

This clone was seen a few times. V and J are TRBV15 and TRBJ2-5; D call uncertain. There are 15 residues in the CDR3. Germline loops: CDR1 LNHNV, CDR2 YYDKDF (reference sequence). V shed 0 bases and J shed 1 base, with 9 bases lying between them. The CDR3 protein is CATSRDRTVQETQYF. The DNA for the CDR3 is TGTGCCACCAGCAGAGATAGAACAGTCCAAGAGACCCAGTACTTC.

This clone was found once. The V gene is TRBV6-1, the J gene TRBJ2-7; 8 bases line up with TRBD1. The trim removed 7 bases at V and 4 bases at J, leaving 3 bases unmatched. The CDR3 is 12 amino acids. CDR1 MNHNS and CDR2 SASEGT come from the germline V gene. In DNA form, the CDR3 reads TGTGCCAGCACTCAGGGGGCTTACGAGCAGTACTTC. Its translation is CASTQGAYEQYF.

The chain couples TRBV5-8 to TRBJ2-3; 9 positions match TRBD2. The J segment lost 1 base and the V segment lost 4 bases, leaving 10 bases of the junction unmatched. Germline lookup yields CDR1 SGHTS and CDR2 YDEGEE. The CDR3 spans 17 residues. CDR3 in amino acids: CASSRGGSGSGTDTQYF. For the CDR3, the DNA is TGTGCCAGCAGCCGTGGTGGTAGCGGGAGTGGCACAGATACGCAGTATTTT.

The table lists this clone with a few counts. The rearrangement links TRBV29-1 to TRBJ2-5; tentative D call: TRBD1 (5 bases). V lost 6 bases and J lost 4, with 21 bases in between. Germline CDR1 and CDR2: SQVTM and ANQGSEA. The CDR3 loop spans 15 amino acids. CDR3 residues: CSVISDQWTRETQYF. In nucleotides, the CDR3 is TGCAGCGTGATCAGCGATCAATGGACAAGAGAGACCCAGTACTTC.

The chain is built from TRBV9 and TRBJ1-1; D is unresolved. Germline V gives CDR1 SGDLS, CDR2 YYNGEE. This CDR3 is 13 amino acids long. The V end lost 3 bases, the J end lost 0 bases, and 6 bases lay between the germline ends. In nucleotides, the CDR3 is TGTGCCAGCAGCGCTACGGTGAACACTGAAGCTTTCTTT. Translation: CASSATVNTEAFF.

The chain employs TRBV13 and TRBJ2-7; D remains ambiguous. The CDR3 runs to 16 residues. Trimming shortened V by 4 bases and J by 1 base, and 17 bases separated the two germline ends. The V gene's germline CDR1 is PRHDT and CDR2 FYEKMQ (reference sequence). CDR3 amino acids: CASSSLGETSSYEQYF. For the CDR3, the DNA is TGTGCCAGCAGCTCCCTTGGAGAGACGAGTTCCTACGAGCAGTACTTC.

The V call is TRBV7-9, the J call TRBJ2-7, with 11 bases fitting TRBD1. CDR1 is SEHNR and CDR2 is FQNEAQ in the germline V gene (reference sequence). The CDR3 is made up of 14 amino acids. The CDR3 nucleotides read TGTGCGAGCGCCCGGACAGGGGGCATCTACGAGCAGTACTTC. It specifies CASARTGGIYEQYF.

The chain links TRBV29-1 to TRBJ2-2; D possibly corresponds to TRBD2 (5 bases). The CDR3 is 13 residues long. Germline lookup yields CDR1 SQVTM and CDR2 ANQGSEA. Deletions cut 4 bases from V and 3 bases from J, with 9 bases between. This CDR3 is CSVGPSYTGELFF. CDR3 coding DNA: TGCAGCGTTGGTCCTAGCTACACCGGGGAGCTGTTTTTT.

The CDR3 DNA follows: TGCGCCAGCAGCTCCTCGACAGGGAATTTACAGCAGTACTTC. As protein: CASSSSTGNLQQYF. The chain employs TRBV5-1 and TRBJ2-7; 7 bases align to TRBD1. Germline loops: CDR1 SGHRS, CDR2 YFSETQ. Trimming removed 3 bases from V and 8 bases from J; junction bases left unmatched: 11. The CDR3 spans 14 residues.

The chain is built from TRBV7-3 and TRBJ2-3; 7 nucleotides line up with TRBD2. CDR3 length: 12 residues. CDR1 and CDR2 from the germline V gene are SGHTA and FQGTGA. The V and J ends lost 8 bases and 5 bases, in that order; junction bases with no gene match: 4. The CDR3 reads CASGRAGDTQYF. The CDR3 coding sequence is TGTGCCAGCGGGAGGGCCGGAGATACGCAGTATTTT.

DNA for the CDR3: TGTGCCAGCAGCCAGGGGCCGGATACGCAGTATTTT. Translation: CASSQGPDTQYF. This chain links TRBV28 with TRBJ2-3; D may be TRBD1 (6 bases). Germline lookup yields CDR1 MDHEN and CDR2 SYDVKM. V was trimmed by 6 bases and J by 6 bases, leaving 10 bases between them. CDR3 length: 12 residues.

The chain recombines TRBV5-1 with TRBJ2-3; possibly TRBD1 for D (5 bases). The V gene's germline CDR1 is SGHRS and CDR2 YFSETQ. The CDR3 contains 14 residues. V was clipped by 3 bases and J by 2 bases, with 10 bases between them. The DNA of the CDR3 is TGCGCCAGCAGCTCTACAGGAGACACAGATACGCAGTATTTT. Translating gives CASSSTGDTDTQYF.

This clone has only a few counts. The chain links TRBV2 to TRBJ2-7, with D perhaps matching TRBD1 (5 bases). CDR1 and CDR2 from the germline V gene are SNHLY and FYNNEI. Trimming left V 10 bases short and J 0 bases short, with 13 bases between. CDR3 length: 13 amino acids. In DNA, the CDR3 is TGTGCCACCAGGGCGGTGAGCTCCTACGAGCAGTACTTC. This codes for CATRAVSSYEQYF.